Reported below is one T cell receptor beta chain. It has no known antigen specificity. Base qualities were left out, and no much larger clone turns up one base away. The data stem from a study of cytomegalovirus exposure and HLA in healthy donors (dated by TCRdb to about 2017). For the wider study: An earlier analysis of roughly 570 of the donors reported about 280 Gb of sequence data and 95 million to 130 million unique TCR beta sequences obtained from about 200 million T cells. An early release that covered approximately 600 HLA-typed donors contained approximately 300 gigabases of sequencing data and 80 million or so unique TCR sequences. Of the 300 to 500 genotyped donors, approximately 80% were placed in the genetic ancestry cluster associated with self-reported Caucasian donors. The aim of the study was to test whether cataloging public T cell receptors could identify signatures of past pathogen exposure. Using immunosequencing, the study profiled T cell repertoires from fewer than 700 subjects and related those repertoires to cytomegalovirus serostatus. Along with the approximately 700-subject first cohort, a separate validation cohort of over a hundred different subjects was used. To predict cytomegalovirus infection status, the study brought together high-throughput TCR immunosequencing, statistical association of individual TCRs with disease status, and machine learning. A later analysis re-examined previously published TCR beta repertoires from several hundred donors and added high-resolution HLA genotyping to investigate patterns of TCR occurrence. In the later analysis, no new phenotypic data were used to find candidate immune exposures; instead, reliance was placed on TCR beta sequences and their occurrence across donors. An earlier analysis of approximately 640 of the donors applied high-throughput TCR beta sequencing to assess whether each TCR beta V gene segment acted as functional or pseudogenic. Donor age, sex, ethnicity and CMV serostatus were compiled together with the repertoire data. In a later genetic analysis, genome-wide SNP genotypes for about three fifths of the roughly 670 donors were used, and that subset was treated as a discovery cohort. Every repertoire in the discovery cohort had been generated on one and the same sequencing platform. HLA typing covered class I and class II loci at four-digit resolution. The number of typed donors differed by locus: 629-630 for A, B, C, DRB1 and DQB1; about 520 for DQA1; approximately 600 for DPA1; and around 470 for DPB1. Roughly 5 DR-DQ haplotypes were handled as single units for association and clustering, since linkage in the cohort was strong. Among under 450 genotyped donors of the cohort, an average of around 240,000 unique TCR beta nucleotide sequences were sequenced per donor, approximately 20% of them non-productive. What the work shows at the level of the full study, not this receptor alone: CMV serostatus was the only immune exposure information available for the cohort. In an earlier analysis of some 500 of the donors, most TCR beta V segments were observed in productive rearrangements about 87% or about 30% of the time, broadly matching IMGT annotations. Correlated functional status among segregating V segments might reflect linkage disequilibrium, but an unknown experimental factor could not be ruled out. A few of the identified cytomegalovirus-associated TCR beta chains were confirmed in vitro to be specific for cytomegalovirus antigens. According to a later genetic analysis, donors in an Asian-associated ancestry cluster had fewer N-insertions in productive TCRs than the roughly 700-donor mean. A later analysis reported that several top co-occurrence clusters appeared linked to parvovirus B19, influenza, CMV and Epstein-Barr virus. This cohort had only TCR beta chains sequenced, and the lack of alpha or paired-chain data limited which features could be detected. Specific HLA alleles were associated with 15,000 to 20,000 TCR beta sequences at a false discovery rate of 0.05 in a later analysis. The classifier was reported to diagnose cytomegalovirus status with high specificity and sensitivity in both the original and validation cohorts. Across donors, most TCR sequences were observed very rarely, whereas some public TCRs were present in many individuals. A total of 150 or so TCR beta chains were listed by the study as associated with cytomegalovirus. The authors suggested that the approach could potentially be generalized to other disease states and immunological phenotypes. According to a later analysis, most CMV-associated TCR beta chains appeared to be HLA-restricted, and the HLA associations seemed to be driven largely by CMV exposure. When HLA alleles, especially DR and DQ, strongly co-occurred, TCR associations were difficult to assign to individual alleles. A further reported finding was that TCR beta sequences accurately predicted the HLA-A and HLA-B alleles for most subjects in the first cohort. V-gene and J-gene trimming of TCR beta chains was associated with a missense DCLRE1C variant in a later genetic analysis, and the association was replicated in an independent cohort. The earlier analysis of some 540 of the donors excluded roughly 17 rarely observed V segments, including chromosome 9 orphons, because counts were too low. In a later analysis, the rate of TCR association differed among HLA loci, with DRB1 alleles having the most associated TCRs and HLA-C alleles having the fewest. A later analysis found that HLA-associated TCR beta chains were more clonally expanded and had lower generation probabilities than equally common non-associated chains. The 87-base-pair reads could not distinguish some IMGT-functional V segments, including TRBV6-2 and TRBV6-3, so those segments were excluded. The sequencing pipeline was judged likely to have produced a cluster of highly shared sequence variants as a technical artifact. The presence/absence analyses assumed that sequencing depth was roughly uniform across donors, and that assumption may not be true. Because some donors lacked HLA typing at each locus, the association tests relied only on the typed subset.

Library preparation employed the immunoSEQ multiplex PCR assay. A mixture of 60 forward primers for TCR Vbeta segments and 13 reverse primers for TCR Jbeta segments was used in the multiplex PCR. The CDR3 region of rearranged TCR beta genes was amplified from genomic DNA by a multiplex PCR assay. The Illumina HiSeq System was used to sequence the amplified TCR beta libraries as 87-base-pair reads. Per the authors' processing: A later analysis tallied 75 million to 85 million unique TCR beta chains across the 650 to 750 repertoires, and some 10 million of those chains were shared by two or more donors. Raw reads were error-corrected and collapsed into unique sequences with a nearest-neighbor algorithm that merged closely related sequences to remove PCR and sequencing errors. To assign V, D and J gene segments, CDR3 sequences were aligned to IMGT reference sequences. For a sequence to be retained, a match of at least six nucleotides was required to both a V gene segment and a J gene segment. Rearrangements were classified as productive when the CDR3 lacked stop codons and remained in frame with V and J, and all other rearrangements were classified as non-productive. CDR3 was defined by IMGT convention, running from the second conserved V-encoded cysteine to the conserved J-encoded phenylalanine. The earlier analysis of 587 of the donors excluded any sequence lacking an unambiguous match to a single V gene segment. In an earlier analysis of some 590 of the donors, V segments were called functional above 56.7% productive rearrangements and were called segregating when the between-donor standard deviation exceeded 5%. A statistical classification framework was developed to diagnose cytomegalovirus status using the catalog of TCR beta chain sequences. V and J gene assignment, in a later analysis, came from comparing TCR nucleotide sequences with IMGT/GENE-DB human TR gene sequences. A later analysis assigned CDR3 sequences and most-parsimonious VDJ recombination scenarios with the TCRdist pipeline. In a later analysis, every TCR beta chain was defined by the combination of its CDR3 amino acid sequence and its V-gene family, and reads without a unique V-gene family were dropped. In a later analysis, fewer than 650 highly shared, low-generation-probability nucleotide sequences were removed to address suspected cross-contamination and a sequencing artifact. In a later analysis, a clonal expansion index was calculated for each public chain from normalized within-repertoire ranks of inferred template counts. In a later analysis, generation probabilities were computed using a VDJ recombination model fitted to out-of-frame rearrangements, and the results were checked against IGoR. A later analysis scored TCR-TCR, TCR-HLA and TCR-CMV co-occurrence with hypergeometric tests, applying a repertoire-size bias correction to TCR pairs. To estimate false discovery rates, a later analysis permuted the HLA or CMV assignments 20 times. In a later analysis, co-occurring TCRs were grouped using DBSCAN, with TCRdist sequence similarity added in when clustering inside HLA-allele-positive subsets. Co-occurrence clustering excluded repertoires with fewer than 30,000 or more than 120,000 public chains, plus five with anomalous nucleotide sharing. This immuneACCESS table, as held by TCRdb, lists in-frame sequences with V and J called but not all clones. Of the missing ones, under half trace to an unresolved V gene in checked studies; the others have no known cause. The V and J calls and clone size were taken over from that table, and D and trimming were inferred from the DNA. Present in this sample are approximately 200,000 clones, roughly four fifths of which were seen just once. Of the sample, around 2% is held by the ten largest clones.

CDR1 and CDR2 (MRHNA, SNTAGT) derive from the germline V gene. V loses 8 bases at its end and J loses 8 bases; junction bases beyond the gene matches: 9. Its CDR3 holds 14 amino acids, cysteine through phenylalanine. Here the CDR3 DNA is all that survives: 42 bases in frame from base 1. The cohort comprised 670 or so healthy bone marrow donors. At the time of sampling, every cohort member was nominally healthy, though immune exposures that went unrecorded were likely present. The donor was CMV seropositive and belonged to the group of about 290 seropositive cohort members. Every donor gave a peripheral blood sample, and the peripheral blood mononuclear cells from that sample were used for TCR beta sequencing. Genomic DNA was extracted from the blood cell samples with the Qiagen DNeasy Blood Extraction Kit.

This clonotype originated in a young woman in good health and CMV-seropositive. The specimen sequenced was PBMCs. The chain is assembled from TRBV6-4 and TRBJ2-1; the junction holds 10 bases that match TRBD2. The CDR3 amino acid sequence is: CASRLAGDGDEQFF. Read as DNA, the sequence is TGTGCCAGCCGCCTAGCGGGGGATGGGGATGAGCAGTTCTTC.